This T cell receptor beta chain was found in a study of control samples from healthy donors and cancer patients (dated by TCRdb to the early 2020s). Including the terminal cysteine and phenylalanine, the CDR3 comprises 15 residues. This entry keeps only the CDR3 DNA: 45 bases, framed from base 1. CDR1 is given as SGHRS and CDR2 as YFSETQ, both from the germline V gene. Deletion took 0 bases off V and 3 bases off J, with a span of 13 bases between the germline ends. Libraries were constructed by the immunoSEQ multiplex PCR assay. The table comes from immuneACCESS by way of TCRdb, which keeps in-frame sequences with V and J called. Part of the clones is missing from these tables; in studies checked, under half for an unresolved V gene and the rest for unknown reasons. This sample is represented by some 80,000 clones; about 87% of them were singletons. Under 2.5% of the sample is taken by the ten largest.

With respect to this clone: What this receptor recognizes is not known. Per-nucleotide qualities are absent, and no much larger clonotype sits a single base away.

The chain employs TRBV5-1 and TRBJ2-7, with no D gene named confidently. This sequence was found in a woman aged 60-75 years with head and neck cancer. Sequencing was carried out using PBMCs. The DNA is as follows: TGCGCCAGCAGCTTGGTTTCGGACCCCTTCTACGAGCAGTACTTC. Translated, this gives CASSLVSDPFYEQYF.